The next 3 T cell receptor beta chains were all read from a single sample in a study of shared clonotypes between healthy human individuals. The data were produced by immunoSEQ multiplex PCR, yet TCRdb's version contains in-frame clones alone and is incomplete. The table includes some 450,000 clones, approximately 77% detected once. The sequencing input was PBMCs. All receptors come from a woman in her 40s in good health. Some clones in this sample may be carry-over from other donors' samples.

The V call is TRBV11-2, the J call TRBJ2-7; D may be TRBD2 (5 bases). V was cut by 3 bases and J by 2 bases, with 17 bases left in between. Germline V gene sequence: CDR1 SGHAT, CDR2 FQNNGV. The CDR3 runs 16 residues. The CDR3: CASSFRRGFGAYEQYF. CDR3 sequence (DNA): TGTGCCAGCAGCTTTCGACGGGGTTTCGGGGCCTACGAGCAGTACTTC. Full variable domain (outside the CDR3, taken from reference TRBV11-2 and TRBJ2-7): EAGVAQSPRYKIIEKRQSVAFWCNPISGHATLYWYQQILGQGPKLLIQFQNNGVVDDSQLPKDRFSAERLKGVDSTLKIQPAKLEDSAVYLCASSFRRGFGAYEQYFGPGTRLTVT.

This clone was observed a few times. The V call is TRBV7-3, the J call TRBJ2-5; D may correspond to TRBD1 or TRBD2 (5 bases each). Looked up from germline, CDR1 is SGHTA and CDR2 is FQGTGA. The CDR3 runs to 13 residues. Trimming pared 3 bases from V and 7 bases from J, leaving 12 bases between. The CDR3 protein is CASSFSPGGTQYF. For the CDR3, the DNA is TGTGCCAGCAGCTTCAGCCCTGGGGGGACCCAGTACTTC. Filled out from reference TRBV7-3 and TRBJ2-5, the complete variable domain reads GAGVSQTPSNKVTEKGKYVELRCDPISGHTALYWYRQSLGQGPEFLIYFQGTGAADDSGLPNDRFFAVRPEGSVSTLKIQRTERGDSAVYLCASSFSPGGTQYFGPGTRLLVL.

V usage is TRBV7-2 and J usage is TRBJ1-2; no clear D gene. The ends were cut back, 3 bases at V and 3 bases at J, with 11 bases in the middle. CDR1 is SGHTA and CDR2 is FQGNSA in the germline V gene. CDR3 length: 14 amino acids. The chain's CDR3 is CASSLFKLDYGYTF. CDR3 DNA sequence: TGTGCCAGCAGCTTGTTCAAACTCGACTATGGCTACACCTTC.